One sample yielded the 25 T cell receptor beta chains listed below, sequenced in a study of T cells in Graves' hyperthyroidism and ophthalmopathy. What was amplified from RNA transcripts were TCR beta CDR3 regions. In the first-round RT-PCR of the TCR CDR3, the HTBI primer set was used. TCRdb ran MiXCR on the multiplex PCR reads and lists one entry per CDR3 protein. The data show over 450,000 distinct CDR3 sequences, 14% seen once. Sequenced sample: blood. The receptors originated from a woman aged 18-30 years with Graves' hyperthyroidism.

This clonotype was detected only a few times. The chain links TRBV7-9 to TRBJ1-1; 8 positions agree with TRBD1. Germline loops: CDR1 SEHNR, CDR2 FQNEAQ (reference sequence). Unmatched junction bases numbered 8, after V lost 4 bases and J lost 1 base. This CDR3 region has 16 residues. In DNA, the CDR3 is TGTGCCAGCAGCTATGGGACAGGCCTGGGGAACACTGAAGCTTTCTTT. It specifies CASSYGTGLGNTEAFF.

This clonotype showed up many times. The genes are TRBV30 and TRBJ2-2, with 9 nucleotides matching TRBD2. This CDR3 spans 14 amino acids. From germline, CDR1 is GTSNPN and CDR2 SVGIG (reference sequence). V shed 3 bases, J shed 1 base, and the junction held 0 bases outside the gene matches. The CDR3 is CAWRLAGNTGELFF. In DNA, the CDR3 is TGTGCCTGGAGACTAGCGGGGAACACCGGGGAGCTGTTTTTT.

This clonotype came up many times. The chain carries TRBV12-5 and TRBJ1-5; maybe TRBD1 (6 bases). Trimming stripped 6 bases from V and 5 bases from J, with 20 bases between. The germline CDR1 and CDR2 sequences are LGHNT and FRNRAP. The CDR3 is 16 residues long. The CDR3 region is CASGRETGNFYQPQHF. CDR3 sequence (DNA): TGTGCTAGTGGGAGGGAGACAGGCAACTTTTATCAGCCCCAGCATTTT.

The chain uses TRBV10-1 and TRBJ2-1; possibly TRBD2 for D (6 bases). Per germline, CDR1 WNHNN and CDR2 SYGVQD (reference sequence). V was pared by 6 bases and J by 7 bases, with 13 bases between. This CDR3 comprises 13 residues. The CDR3 sequence is CASSHGSMNEQFF. CDR3 nucleotide sequence: TGCGCCAGCAGCCACGGGAGTATGAATGAGCAGTTCTTC.

This clonotype was seen many times. This sequence joins TRBV4-1 and TRBJ2-1; 9 bases are shared with TRBD2. Germline-derived CDR1 and CDR2 are MGHRA and YSYEKL. This CDR3 comprises 15 residues. J gave up 7 bases and V 1 base, and 5 bases lay outside the gene matches. CDR3 DNA sequence: TGCGCCAGCAGCCAAGTAGCGGGAGAAGGAAATGAGCAGTTCTTC. Translating gives CASSQVAGEGNEQFF.

This clonotype was seen repeatedly, ten times or more. The rearrangement links TRBV7-9 to TRBJ1-4, with D maybe TRBD1 (5 bases). Germline CDR1 reads SEHNR; CDR2 reads FQNEAQ (reference sequence). This CDR3 is built from 14 residues. The ends were cut back, 5 bases at V and 5 bases at J, with 12 bases in the middle. CDR3: CASSPEGENEKLFF. The CDR3 nucleotides read TGTGCCAGCAGCCCCGAAGGGGAAAATGAAAAACTGTTTTTT.

This clonotype has only one observation. The chain employs TRBV20-1 and TRBJ1-5; tentative D call: TRBD1 (5 bases). In germline, CDR1 is DFQATT, CDR2 SNEGSKA (reference sequence). This CDR3 spans 16 amino acids. Trimming removed 3 bases from V and 0 bases from J, with 15 bases in between. CDR3 nucleotides: TGCAGTGCTAGGGGGGGACTAGGGTATAGCAATCAGCCCCAGCATTTT. Translation gives CSARGGLGYSNQPQHF.

This clonotype was observed a handful of times. The CDR3 here is CANNDSPGSEAFF. The CDR3 region has the DNA TGTGCCAACAATGACAGCCCGGGCTCTGAAGCTTTCTTT. The chain is built from TRBV3-1 and TRBJ1-1; perhaps TRBD1 as D (5 bases). The CDR3 has 13 amino acids. Germline V gene data show CDR1 as LGHDT and CDR2 as YNNKEL (reference sequence). Deletions cut 10 bases from V and 6 bases from J, with 18 bases between.

J is TRBJ2-7 and V is TRBV5-1, with D tentatively TRBD1 or TRBD2 (5 bases each). Trimming stripped 0 bases from V and 2 bases from J, with 18 bases between. Germline CDR1 is SGHRS and CDR2 is YFSETQ. This CDR3 is 17 amino acids long. CDR3 loop: CASSLETVWGIAYEQYF. CDR3 nucleotide sequence: TGCGCCAGCAGCTTGGAGACAGTGTGGGGGATAGCCTACGAGCAGTACTTC.

The sample holds many counts of this clonotype. V is TRBV7-8 and J is TRBJ1-4, with 9 bases lining up with TRBD1. CDR1 SGHVS and CDR2 FQNEAQ come from the germline V gene. The J segment lost 9 bases and the V segment lost 7 bases, leaving 9 bases of the junction unmatched. The CDR3 is 14 residues long. CDR3 sequence (DNA): TGTGCCAGCACCAAGGACAGGGGATCTCAAAAACTGTTTTTT. It codes for CASTKDRGSQKLFF. Supplemented by reference TRBV7-8 and TRBJ1-4, the full variable domain reads GAGVSQSPRYKVAKRGQDVALRCDPISGHVSLFWYQQALGQGPEFLTYFQNEAQLDKSGLPSDRFFAERPEGSVSTLKIQRTQQEDSAVYLCASTKDRGSQKLFFGSGTQLSVL.

Turning to this clonotype: This may be a read error: a much more frequent sequence differs by one nucleotide. The genes are TRBV4-2 and TRBJ2-1; D call uncertain. With 0 bases removed from V and 8 bases from J, the gap between germline ends came to 8 bases. In germline, CDR1 is LGHNA, CDR2 YNFKEQ. The CDR3 extends over 13 amino acids. The CDR3 bases are TGTGCCAGCAGCCAAGAAAAACGGGATGAGCAGTTCTTC. This gives the protein CASSQEKRDEQFF.

This clonotype was seen at least ten times. The V gene is TRBV3-1, the J gene TRBJ1-1; 9 bases align to TRBD1. This CDR3 contains 14 residues. V shed 3 bases and J 5 bases; nucleotides not matched to a gene: 4. CDR1 is LGHDT, CDR2 YNNKEL, per germline (reference sequence). The CDR3 reads CASSQTGGLTEAFF. As DNA, the CDR3 is TGTGCCAGCAGCCAGACAGGGGGGCTTACTGAAGCTTTCTTT.

This clonotype was seen many times. The rearrangement joins TRBV28 to TRBJ1-6; D is possibly TRBD1 (5 bases). Germline V lookup: CDR1 MDHEN, CDR2 SYDVKM. This CDR3 is 16 amino acids long. Trimming left V 6 bases short and J 4 bases short, with 16 bases between. CDR3 protein: CASSLPGGIYNSPLHF. CDR3 coding DNA: TGTGCCAGCAGCCTACCTGGGGGGATTTATAATTCACCCCTCCACTTT.

This clonotype was detected ten times or more. The gene calls are TRBV2 and TRBJ2-7; a possible D gene is TRBD1 (7 bases). Per germline, CDR1 SNHLY and CDR2 FYNNEI. There are 17 residues in the CDR3. The ends were cut back, 2 bases at V and 0 bases at J, with 17 bases in the middle. This CDR3 is CASSELGRDSSSYEQYV. The CDR3 nucleotides are TGTGCCAGCAGTGAATTAGGGCGGGACAGTAGCTCCTACGAGCAGTACGTC.

This clonotype has at least ten counts. This CDR3 reads CASSPEGGRYNTQYF. The CDR3 DNA reads as TGTGCCAGCAGCCCAGAGGGAGGCCGTTATAATACGCAGTATTTT. The gene calls are TRBV11-2 and TRBJ2-3; a weak D match, TRBD2 (6 bases). The CDR3 sequence is 15 residues long. V lost 5 bases and J 7 bases, leaving 19 bases between the germline ends. The germline CDR1 and CDR2 sequences are SGHAT and FQNNGV.

This clonotype showed up many times. The chain recombines TRBV18 with TRBJ2-3; D may be TRBD2 (6 bases). This CDR3 has 15 residues. CDR1 is KGHSH, CDR2 LQKENI, per germline. V lost 7 bases to trimming and J lost 6 bases, with 20 bases between them. This CDR3 is CASFQGLSGGDTQYF. CDR3 in DNA: TGTGCCAGCTTCCAAGGCCTAAGCGGAGGGGATACGCAGTATTTT.

Many counts were recorded for this clonotype. This rearrangement joins TRBV3-1 to TRBJ1-1; the D is unclear. The CDR3 runs to 15 residues. Trimming left V 3 bases short and J 7 bases short, with 18 bases between. Germline V lookup: CDR1 LGHDT, CDR2 YNNKEL (reference sequence). The chain's CDR3 is CASSHGPFGLGEAFF. The CDR3 nucleotides are TGTGCCAGCAGCCACGGCCCGTTTGGATTGGGTGAAGCTTTCTTT. The whole variable domain, filled in from reference TRBV3-1 and TRBJ1-1, reads DTAVSQTPKYLVTQMGNDKSIKCEQNLGHDTMYWYKQDSKKFLKIMFSYNNKELIINETVPNRFSPKSPDKAHLNLHINSLELGDSAVYFCASSHGPFGLGEAFFGQGTRLTVV.

This clonotype was counted ten times or more. The J gene is TRBJ1-1, the V gene TRBV12-5, with a weak D call TRBD1 (5 bases). Trimming pared 5 bases from V and 5 bases from J, leaving 9 bases between. The germline gives CDR1 LGHNT, CDR2 FRNRAP. This CDR3 spans 12 amino acids. As DNA, the CDR3 is TGTGCTAGTGGTATCGGGGGGACTGAAGCTTTCTTT. Its protein is CASGIGGTEAFF. The full variable domain, completed using reference TRBV12-5 and TRBJ1-1, is DARVTQTPRHKVTEMGQEVTMRCQPILGHNTVFWYRQTMMQGLELLAYFRNRAPLDDSGMPKDRFSAEMPDATLATLKIQPSEPRDSAVYFCASGIGGTEAFFGQGTRLTVV.

There are a few counts of this clonotype. The chain carries TRBV7-9 and TRBJ2-2; D might be TRBD2 (5 bases). This CDR3 is built from 16 residues. V dropped 0 bases and J dropped 1 base, with 9 bases sitting between them. Germline CDR1 and CDR2: SEHNR and FQNEAQ (reference sequence). The CDR3 region has the DNA TGTGCCAGCAGCTTAGCGGAGGTGGGGAACACCGGGGAGCTGTTTTTT. This translates into CASSLAEVGNTGELFF.

This clonotype occurred many times. V and J are TRBV27 and TRBJ1-1; D call uncertain. CDR3 length: 15 amino acids. The V and J ends lost 3 bases and 1 base respectively, with 12 bases between them. CDR1 MNHEY and CDR2 SMNVEV come from the germline V gene (reference sequence). The DNA of the CDR3 is TGTGCCAGCAGTTTGTATGCAGAATCGAACACTGAAGCTTTCTTT. Protein sequence: CASSLYAESNTEAFF.

The sample holds many counts of this clonotype. As DNA, the CDR3 is TGTGCCAGTCGGGACAAATTCCAAGAGACCCAGTACTTC. This translates into CASRDKFQETQYF. The J gene is TRBJ2-5, the V gene TRBV19; TRBD1 might be the D (6 bases). V was clipped by 8 bases and J by 1 base, with 11 bases between them. The germline gives CDR1 LNHDA, CDR2 SQIVND (reference sequence). The CDR3 is 13 amino acids.

This clonotype was seen many times. The rearrangement links TRBV30 to TRBJ2-6, with no clear D. V lost 5 bases to trimming and J lost 0 bases, with 5 bases between them. The CDR3 sequence is 13 residues long. Germline CDR1 GTSNPN, CDR2 SVGIG (reference sequence). CDR3 nucleotide sequence: TGTGCCTGGGTGTACTCTGGGGCCAACGTCCTGACTTTC. Protein sequence: CAWVYSGANVLTF.

In this sample, this clonotype turned up once. The rearrangement uses TRBV27 and TRBJ2-1; a possible D gene is TRBD1 (6 bases). This CDR3 has 15 residues. CDR1 is MNHEY, CDR2 SMNVEV, per germline (reference sequence). V lost 6 bases, J lost 9 bases, and 21 bases lay in between. CDR3 nucleotides: TGTGCCAGCAGCTTGACAGGAATTTTTATCGGTGAGCAGTTCTTC. It codes for CASSLTGIFIGEQFF.

This clonotype was seen at least ten times. J is TRBJ2-7 and V is TRBV6-1; D is unclear. Germline values: CDR1 MNHNS, CDR2 SASEGT. V was clipped by 4 bases and J by 3 bases, with 13 bases between them. This CDR3 contains 14 residues. The CDR3 spells CASSVSQALYEQYV. The DNA of the CDR3 is TGTGCCAGCAGTGTATCCCAGGCCCTCTACGAGCAGTACGTC.

The sample holds many counts of this clonotype. The gene calls are TRBV6-1 and TRBJ2-3; D may be TRBD1 or TRBD2 (6 bases each). This CDR3 comprises 13 residues. Germline V gene sequence: CDR1 MNHNS, CDR2 SASEGT. Trimming stripped 8 bases from V and 2 bases from J, with 11 bases between. This CDR3 is CASRRGVTDTQYF. CDR3 DNA: TGTGCCAGCCGGAGGGGGGTCACAGATACGCAGTATTTT.